Sequencing of this T cell receptor (beta chain) was carried out in a study of blood T cells in healthy people across ages. A second PCR, run for about 6 to 11 cycles, used a sample-barcoded 5' primer plus a J-beta primer mix. Sequencing recovered at least 2.5 million CDR3-containing paired-end reads from each sample. TCRdb independently ran MiXCR on the 5' RACE reads; one entry per CDR3 protein. The sample lists 780,000 or so distinct CDR3 sequences, roughly 50% seen once, with 20% to 30% in the top ten. Isolation per sample recovered at least 6.5 million PBMCs. Trimming took 3 bases from V and 0 from J, leaving 16 bases between them. In germline, CDR1 is LGHNA, CDR2 YNFKEQ. The CDR3 runs to 17 residues.

The source is a man aged 35-49 years in good health. Sequencing was carried out using blood. The chain has TRBV4-2 and TRBJ2-3; D might be TRBD2 (6 bases). CDR3 nucleotide sequence: TGTGCCAGCAGCCAGCCTACGTTGGCGGGGAGCACAGATACGCAGTATTTT. Its translation: CASSQPTLAGSTDTQYF.